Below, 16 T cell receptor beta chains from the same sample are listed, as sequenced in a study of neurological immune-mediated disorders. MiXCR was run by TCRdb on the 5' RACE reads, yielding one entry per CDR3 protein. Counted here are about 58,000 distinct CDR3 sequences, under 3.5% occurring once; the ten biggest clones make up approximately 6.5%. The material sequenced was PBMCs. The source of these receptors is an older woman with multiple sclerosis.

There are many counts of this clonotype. CDR3: CSARGGHATTDTQYF. The CDR3 region has the DNA TGCAGTGCTAGAGGGGGACATGCGACTACAGATACGCAGTATTTT. This sequence joins TRBV20-1 and TRBJ2-3; weak D call: TRBD1 (6 bases). Per the germline V gene, CDR1 is DFQATT and CDR2 is SNEGSKA (reference sequence). This CDR3 region has 15 residues. The V gene lost 1 base and the J gene lost 3 bases, with 14 bases spanning the gap.

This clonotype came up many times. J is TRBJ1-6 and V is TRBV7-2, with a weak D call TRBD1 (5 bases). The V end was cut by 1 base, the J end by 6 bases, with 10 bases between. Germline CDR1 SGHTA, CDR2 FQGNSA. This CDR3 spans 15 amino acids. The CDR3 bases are TGTGCCAGCAGCTTAGTTTGGGGCTCTAATTCACCCCTCCACTTT. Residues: CASSLVWGSNSPLHF.

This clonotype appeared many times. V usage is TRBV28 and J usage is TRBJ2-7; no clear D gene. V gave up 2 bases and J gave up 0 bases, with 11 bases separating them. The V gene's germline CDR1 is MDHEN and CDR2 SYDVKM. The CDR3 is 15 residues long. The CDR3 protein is CASSLPRSSSYEQYF. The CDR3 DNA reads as TGTGCCAGCAGTTTACCCCGCAGCAGCTCCTACGAGCAGTACTTC.

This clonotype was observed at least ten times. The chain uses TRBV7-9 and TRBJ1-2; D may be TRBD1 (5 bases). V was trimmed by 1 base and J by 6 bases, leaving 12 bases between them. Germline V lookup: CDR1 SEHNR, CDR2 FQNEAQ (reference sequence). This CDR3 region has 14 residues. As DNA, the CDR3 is TGTGCCAGCAGCTTAGGGTCAGACAGTAATGGCTACACCTTC. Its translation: CASSLGSDSNGYTF.

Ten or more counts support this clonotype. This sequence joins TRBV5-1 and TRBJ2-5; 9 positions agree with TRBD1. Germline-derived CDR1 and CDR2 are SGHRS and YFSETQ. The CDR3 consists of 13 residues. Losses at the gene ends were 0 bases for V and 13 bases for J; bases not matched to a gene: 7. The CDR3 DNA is TGCGCCAGCAGCTTGGGGACAGGGGCCTACCGGTACTTC. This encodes CASSLGTGAYRYF.

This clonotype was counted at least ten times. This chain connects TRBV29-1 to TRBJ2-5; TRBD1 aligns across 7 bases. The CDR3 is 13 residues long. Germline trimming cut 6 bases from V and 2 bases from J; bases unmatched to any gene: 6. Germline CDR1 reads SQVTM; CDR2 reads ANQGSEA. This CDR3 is CSVRPTGQETQYF. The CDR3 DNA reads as TGCAGCGTACGACCGACAGGGCAAGAGACCCAGTACTTC.

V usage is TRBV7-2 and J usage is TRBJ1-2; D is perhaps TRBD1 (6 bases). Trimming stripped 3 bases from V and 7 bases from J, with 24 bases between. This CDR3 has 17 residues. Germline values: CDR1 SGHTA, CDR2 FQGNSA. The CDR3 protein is CASSFTISRRGQIGYTF. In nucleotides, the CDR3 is TGTGCCAGCAGCTTTACAATTAGTCGGCGGGGGCAGATTGGCTACACCTTC.

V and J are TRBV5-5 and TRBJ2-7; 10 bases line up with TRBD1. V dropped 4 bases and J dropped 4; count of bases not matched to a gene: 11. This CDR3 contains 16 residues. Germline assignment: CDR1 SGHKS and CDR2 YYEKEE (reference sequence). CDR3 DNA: TGTGCCAGCAGCCAACATTGGGACAGGGGATATTACGAGCAGTACTTC. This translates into CASSQHWDRGYYEQYF.

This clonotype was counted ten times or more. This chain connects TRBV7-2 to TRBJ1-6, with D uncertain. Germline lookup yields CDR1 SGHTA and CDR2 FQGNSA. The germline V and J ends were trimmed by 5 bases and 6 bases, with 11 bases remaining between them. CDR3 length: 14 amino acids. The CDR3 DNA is TGTGCCAGCAGCCCTAAGGCAGTTAATTCACCCCTCCACTTT. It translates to CASSPKAVNSPLHF.

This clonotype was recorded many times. The chain's CDR3 is CATRRTGGNEQYF. DNA of the CDR3: TGTGCCACCCGGCGGACAGGGGGCAACGAGCAGTACTTC. The chain uses TRBV6-2 or TRBV6-3 and TRBJ2-7; the match to TRBD1 covers 11 bases. In germline, CDR1 is MNHEY, CDR2 SVGEGT. The junction had 7 bases not matched to a gene; V was cut back by 10 bases and J by 5 bases. This CDR3 spans 13 amino acids.

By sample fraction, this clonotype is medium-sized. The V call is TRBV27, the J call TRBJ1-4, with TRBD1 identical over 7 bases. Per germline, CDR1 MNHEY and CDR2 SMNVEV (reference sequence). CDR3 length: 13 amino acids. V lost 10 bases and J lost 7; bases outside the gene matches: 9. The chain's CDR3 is CATRGSSSEKLFF. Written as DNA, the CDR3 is TGTGCCACCAGGGGGAGTTCATCTGAAAAACTGTTTTTT.

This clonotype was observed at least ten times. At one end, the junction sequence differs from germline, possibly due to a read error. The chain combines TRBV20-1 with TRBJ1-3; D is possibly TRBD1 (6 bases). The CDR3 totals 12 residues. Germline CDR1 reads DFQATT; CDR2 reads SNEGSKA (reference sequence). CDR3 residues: CSASRGAGASDF. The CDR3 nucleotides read TGCAGTGCTAGTCGGGGGGCCGGGGCCTCTGATTTT.

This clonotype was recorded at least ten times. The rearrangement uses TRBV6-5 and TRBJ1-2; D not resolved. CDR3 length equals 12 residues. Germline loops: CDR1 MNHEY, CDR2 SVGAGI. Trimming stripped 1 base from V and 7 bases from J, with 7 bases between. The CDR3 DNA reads TGTGCCAGCAGTTACTTAGGGTCTGGCTACACCTTC. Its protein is CASSYLGSGYTF.

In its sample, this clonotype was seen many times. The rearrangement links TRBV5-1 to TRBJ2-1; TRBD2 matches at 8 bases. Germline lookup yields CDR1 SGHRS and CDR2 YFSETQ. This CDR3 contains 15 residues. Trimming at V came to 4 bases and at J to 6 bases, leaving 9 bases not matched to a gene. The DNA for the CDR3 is TGCGCCAGCAGCCCCCGGGTTAGCGGGGTCAATGAGCAGTTCTTC. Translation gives CASSPRVSGVNEQFF.

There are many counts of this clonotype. The CDR3 spells CASSVRTGIYEQYF. The CDR3 DNA reads TGTGCCAGCAGTGTTAGGACAGGGATCTACGAGCAGTACTTC. The gene calls are TRBV6-6 and TRBJ2-7, with TRBD1 matching over 8 bases. The CDR3 spans 14 residues. The germline gives CDR1 MNHNY, CDR2 SVGAGI (reference sequence). V was pared by 5 bases and J by 3 bases, with 6 bases of the junction left unmatched.

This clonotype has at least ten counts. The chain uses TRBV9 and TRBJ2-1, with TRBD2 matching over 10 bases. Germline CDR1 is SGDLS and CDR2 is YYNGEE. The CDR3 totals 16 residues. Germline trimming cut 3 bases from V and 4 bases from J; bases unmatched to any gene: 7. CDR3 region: CASSAPSGRSYNEQFF. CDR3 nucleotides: TGTGCCAGCAGCGCCCCTAGCGGGAGAAGTTACAATGAGCAGTTCTTC.